This TCR beta chain was sequenced during a study of blood T cell repertoires in COVID-19. Study background: T cells, B-cell-depleted T cells, or PBMCs supplied cDNA or gDNA.

Profiled with immunoSEQ multiplex PCR; TCRdb holds only in-frame clones, not every one. The data contain tens of thousands of clones, roughly four fifths of them singletons. This clonotype was sampled from a human donor in a cohort sampled during active COVID-19. The sequencing input was peripheral blood.

CDR3 DNA sequence: TGTGCCAGCAGCTTAGAAACAGGGAGCAATGAGCAGTTCTTC. This gives the protein CASSLETGSNEQFF. This sequence joins TRBV7-7 and TRBJ2-1, with a weak D call TRBD1 (6 bases). Germline V gives CDR1 SSHAT, CDR2 FNYEAQ (reference sequence). The CDR3 spans 14 residues. The ends were cut back, 1 base at V and 6 bases at J, with 10 bases in the middle.